This is a list of T cell receptor beta chains from one sample in a study of cytomegalovirus exposure and HLA in healthy donors. Sequencing was performed with immunoSEQ multiplex PCR; in TCRdb, only in-frame clones are kept and a portion is missing. The sample has some 170,000 clones, 81% seen once. Sequenced input: PBMCs. Receptor source: a woman aged 18-29 years in good health and CMV-seropositive. The CDR3 runs from the conserved cysteine through the conserved F or W. The order of the fields is D gene, clone size, V gene, J gene, CDR3 protein, CDR3 DNA. D genes are given only for firm matches. For some rows the clone size is stated as once, few or many, or as a class when expanded; others skip it.

NA,once,TRBV7-9,TRBJ1-2,CASNGGGYGYTF,TGTGCCAGCAACGGCGGGGGCTATGGCTACACCTTC
NA,NA,TRBV10-1,TRBJ2-1,CASSEPGLSNEQFF,TGCGCCAGCAGTGAGCCGGGACTCTCAAATGAGCAGTTCTTC
TRBD2,NA,TRBV28,TRBJ2-3,CASSRSQGLAGGIGADTQYF,TGTGCCAGCAGTCGAAGTCAGGGACTAGCGGGGGGGATAGGGGCAGATACGCAGTATTTT
TRBD2,once,TRBV19,TRBJ2-2,CASSILTSLTGELFF,TGTGCCAGTAGTATTTTGACTAGCCTCACCGGGGAGCTGTTTTTT
NA,few,TRBV2,TRBJ2-2,CAVDTATGELFF,TGTGCCGTCGACACGGCCACCGGGGAGCTGTTTTTT
NA,once,TRBV15,TRBJ1-5,CATSRDGVAQPQHF,TGTGCCACCAGCAGAGATGGTGTAGCGCAGCCCCAGCATTTT
TRBD2,NA,TRBV5-1,TRBJ2-4,CASSLHFGSGGPLAKNIQYF,TGCGCCAGCAGCTTGCATTTCGGTAGCGGGGGGCCGCTAGCCAAAAACATTCAGTACTTC
NA,NA,TRBV19,TRBJ2-6,CASKEGSLSGANVLTF,TGTGCCAGTAAGGAGGGTAGTTTGTCTGGGGCCAACGTCCTGACTTTC
NA,few,TRBV5-1,TRBJ2-4,CASSPLGGRDEYF,TGCGCCAGCAGCCCACTCGGGGGGCGGGACGAGTACTTC
TRBD2,NA,TRBV4-3,TRBJ2-1,CASSQGNSGGYNEQFF,TGCGCCAGCAGCCAAGGGAATAGCGGGGGGTACAATGAGCAGTTCTTC
TRBD1,NA,TRBV5-5,TRBJ2-7,CASSADRGTWDEQYF,TGTGCCAGCAGCGCGGACAGGGGGACCTGGGACGAGCAGTACTTC
NA,NA,TRBV2,TRBJ2-6,CASSEPSEVSGANVLTF,TGTGCCAGCAGTGAACCCTCTGAGGTCTCCGGGGCCAACGTCCTGACTTTC
NA,NA,TRBV13,TRBJ2-7,CASSLGNRGEQYF,TGTGCCAGCAGCTTAGGGAACCGGGGCGAGCAGTACTTC
TRBD1,NA,TRBV6-1,TRBJ2-1,CASRTGTGGGEQFF,TGTGCCAGCAGAACCGGGACAGGGGGCGGAGAGCAGTTCTTC
TRBD1,NA,TRBV14,TRBJ1-1,CASGTGGTEAFF,TGTGCCAGCGGGACAGGGGGCACTGAAGCTTTCTTT
TRBD1,NA,TRBV4-3,TRBJ1-1,CASSQTGQSEAFF,TGCGCCAGCAGCCAGACAGGGCAGTCTGAAGCTTTCTTT
TRBD1,NA,TRBV5-5,TRBJ1-2,CASSPWTGGSNYGYTF,TGTGCCAGCAGCCCGTGGACAGGGGGTAGTAACTATGGCTACACCTTC
NA,NA,TRBV5-1,TRBJ2-5,CASSLERVERQETQYF,TGCGCCAGCAGCTTGGAACGGGTGGAGCGGCAAGAGACCCAGTACTTC
TRBD1,NA,TRBV5-8,TRBJ2-7,CASSLGQGRSYEQYF,TGTGCCAGCAGCTTGGGACAGGGGAGAAGCTACGAGCAGTACTTC
TRBD1,few,TRBV6-5,TRBJ1-1,CASRDSRIVAAFF,TGTGCCAGCCGGGACAGTCGGATTGTCGCGGCTTTCTTT
NA,NA,TRBV5-1,TRBJ2-7,CASSPQPGTLTTYEQYF,TGCGCCAGCAGTCCTCAACCCGGGACACTAACGACCTACGAGCAGTACTTC
NA,once,TRBV5-1,TRBJ1-6,CASSLVQGLYNSPLHF,TGCGCCAGCAGCTTGGTTCAGGGTCTCTATAATTCACCCCTCCACTTT
NA,once,TRBV30,TRBJ1-5,CAWGGRGNGPQHF,TGTGCCTGGGGCGGCAGGGGAAACGGGCCCCAGCATTTT